This TCR beta chain stems from a study of T cells after yellow fever vaccination. Points from the study as a whole: Researchers cautioned that FACS-sorted repertoires could harbor abundant clonotypes contaminating from the bulk population.

In making TCR cDNA, 5'RACE template switching added a universal primer site and UMIs to it. Each CDR3 protein gets one entry after TCRdb re-called the 5' RACE reads with MiXCR. The data show approximately 140,000 distinct CDR3 sequences, 7.7% seen once. Points on this clonotype: No antigen is known for it.

The CDR3 length is 14 residues. Germline CDR1 reads MDHEN; CDR2 reads SYDVKM. The J segment lost 7 bases and the V segment lost 7 bases, leaving 7 bases of the junction unmatched. This receptor was taken from a young man who received the YFV17D yellow fever vaccine. The sample in question was CD4+ T cells sorted from PBMCs, obtained 5 days after the yellow fever booster vaccination. The rearrangement joins TRBV28 to TRBJ2-1, with TRBD2 matching over 10 bases. CDR3 nucleotide sequence: TGTGCCAGCACCCTAGCGGGAGAAAGGAATGAGCAGTTCTTC. Protein product: CASTLAGERNEQFF.